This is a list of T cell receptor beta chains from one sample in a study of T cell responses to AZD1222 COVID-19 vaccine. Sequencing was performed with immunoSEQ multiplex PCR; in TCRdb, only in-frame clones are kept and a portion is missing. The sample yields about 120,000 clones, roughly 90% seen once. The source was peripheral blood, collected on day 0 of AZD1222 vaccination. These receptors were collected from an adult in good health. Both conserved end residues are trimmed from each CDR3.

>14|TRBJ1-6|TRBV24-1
ATSDLRTSYNSPLH
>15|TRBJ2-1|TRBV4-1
ASSQGLAGGPHNEQF
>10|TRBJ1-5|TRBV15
ATSTMFQPQH
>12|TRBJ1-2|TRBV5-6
ASSFRTARYGYT
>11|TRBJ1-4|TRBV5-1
ASSGTVHEKLF
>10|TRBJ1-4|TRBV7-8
ASSLGDEKLF
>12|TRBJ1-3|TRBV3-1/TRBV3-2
ASSQRQGGNTIY
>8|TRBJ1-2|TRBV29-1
SVEGYGYT
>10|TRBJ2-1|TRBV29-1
SVIGKGDEQF
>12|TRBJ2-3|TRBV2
ASRERQGTDTQY
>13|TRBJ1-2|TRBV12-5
ASGLTRGGGAGYT
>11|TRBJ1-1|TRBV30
AWSVFAGTEAF
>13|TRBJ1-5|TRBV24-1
ATSGEGQGNQPQH
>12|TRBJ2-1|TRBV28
ASSFGTGVNEQF
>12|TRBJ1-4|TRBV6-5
ASKAIRGNEKLF
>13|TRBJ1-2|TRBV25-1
ASSDPAGGLVGYT
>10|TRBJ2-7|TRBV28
ASSLPTYEQY
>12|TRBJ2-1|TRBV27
ASSWTSSYNEQF
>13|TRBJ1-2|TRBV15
ATSRADLGQYGYT
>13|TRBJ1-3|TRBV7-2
ASSLVPGVGNTIY